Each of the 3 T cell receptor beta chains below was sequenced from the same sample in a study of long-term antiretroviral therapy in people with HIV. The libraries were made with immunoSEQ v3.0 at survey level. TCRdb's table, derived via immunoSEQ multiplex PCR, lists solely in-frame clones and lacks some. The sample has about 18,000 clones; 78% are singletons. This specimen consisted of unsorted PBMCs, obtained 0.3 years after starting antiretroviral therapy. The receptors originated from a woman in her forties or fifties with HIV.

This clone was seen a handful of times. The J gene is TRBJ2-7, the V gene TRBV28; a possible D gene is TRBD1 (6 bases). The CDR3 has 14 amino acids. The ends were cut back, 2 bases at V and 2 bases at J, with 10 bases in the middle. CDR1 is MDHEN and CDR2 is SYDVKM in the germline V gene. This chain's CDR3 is CASSLVQGPYEQYF. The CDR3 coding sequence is TGTGCCAGCAGTTTAGTACAGGGTCCCTACGAGCAGTACTTC.

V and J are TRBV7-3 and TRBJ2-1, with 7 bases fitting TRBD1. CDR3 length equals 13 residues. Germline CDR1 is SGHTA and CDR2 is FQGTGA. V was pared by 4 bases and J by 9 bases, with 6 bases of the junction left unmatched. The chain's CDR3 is CASSWQGEFEQFF. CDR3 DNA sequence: TGTGCCAGCAGCTGGCAGGGGGAGTTTGAGCAGTTCTTC.

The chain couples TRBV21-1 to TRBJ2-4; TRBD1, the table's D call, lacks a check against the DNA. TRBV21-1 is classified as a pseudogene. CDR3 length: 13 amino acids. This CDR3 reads CASSKARGNIQYF. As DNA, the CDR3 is TGTGCCAGCAGCAAAGCGAGGGGGAACATTCAGTACTTC.